This is a list of T cell receptor beta chains from one sample in a study of T-cell memory formation after mild COVID-19. MiXCR, applied by TCRdb to the 5' RACE reads, yields one record per CDR3 protein. The profile shows around 250,000 distinct CDR3 sequences, approximately 15% of them singletons. Sequenced input: PBMCs or a T cell subset sorted from them (not recorded which). These receptors were taken from an adult woman who had mild COVID-19 (a few samples of this study predate the infection). Cell type and time point are not known. The CDR3 runs from the conserved cysteine through the conserved F or W. The D gene is left open where the match is weak. Not all rows give a size; the values are once, few, many and, for expanded clones, a class.

clone_size	v_call	d_call	cdr3_length	j_call	cdr3_nt	cdr3_aa
many	TRBV20-1	TRBD1	14	TRBJ2-3	TGCAGTGCTAGGGGGACAGGGGGCACAGATACGCAGTATTTT	CSARGTGGTDTQYF
NA	TRBV5-5	TRBD1	15	TRBJ2-7	TGTGCCAGCAGCTTCCGGACAGGGGACACCTACGAGCAGTACTTC	CASSFRTGDTYEQYF
many	TRBV5-1	NA	13	TRBJ2-5	TGCGCCAGCAGCTTGTCCGGAGGAGAGACCCAGTACTTC	CASSLSGGETQYF
few	TRBV14	NA	13	TRBJ2-7	TGTGCCAGCAGCCCAAGACGTCTGGGCGAGCAGTACTTC	CASSPRRLGEQYF
NA	TRBV18	NA	12	TRBJ2-7	TGTGCCAGCTCACCATCTGATTACGAGCAGTACTTC	CASSPSDYEQYF
few	TRBV5-1	TRBD1	16	TRBJ2-3	TGCGCCAGCAGCGACGGGACAGACTATAGCACAGATACGCAGTATTTT	CASSDGTDYSTDTQYF
NA	TRBV10-3	NA	13	TRBJ1-1	TGTGCCATCAGACTCACAGCGGACACTGAAGCTTTCTTT	CAIRLTADTEAFF
many	TRBV6-2/TRBV6-3	TRBD1	15	TRBJ1-5	TGTGCCAGCAGTTACCGAGGGACAGGGGATCAGCCCCAGCATTTT	CASSYRGTGDQPQHF
NA	TRBV5-5	NA	15	TRBJ1-1	TGTGCCAGCAGTTTATACTCTCGGGGGGACAAGGAAGCTTTCTTT	CASSLYSRGDKEAFF
many	TRBV9	TRBD2	14	TRBJ2-7	TGTGCCAGCAGCAGCGGGACTAGCGCCTACGAGCAGTACTTC	CASSSGTSAYEQYF
few	TRBV3-1	NA	14	TRBJ2-4	TGTGCCAGCACCGACCAGGGTTCCAAAAACATTCAGTACTTC	CASTDQGSKNIQYF
few	TRBV12-3/TRBV12-4	NA	12	TRBJ1-1	TGTGCCAGCAGTTTAGCTGACACTGAAGCTTTCTTT	CASSLADTEAFF
few	TRBV12-3/TRBV12-4	TRBD1	14	TRBJ2-7	TGTGCCAGCAGGAGACAGGGGGGGTACTACGAGCAGTACTTC	CASRRQGGYYEQYF
NA	TRBV6-2/TRBV6-3	NA	15	TRBJ1-4	TGTGCCAGCAGGAGAGTCGGAGGTATCATGGAAAAACTGTTTTTT	CASRRVGGIMEKLFF
many	TRBV27	TRBD2	14	TRBJ2-7	TGTGCCAGCACCCTCCGGGGGGGCTACTACGAGCAGTACTTC	CASTLRGGYYEQYF
few	TRBV10-3	NA	19	TRBJ2-7	TGTGCCATCAGTAGTTTGCAGGCCAGACTTGGTATCGGGGACTACGAGCAGTACTTC	CAISSLQARLGIGDYEQYF
few	TRBV3-1	NA	14	TRBJ2-1	TGTGCCAGCAGCCATGGGAACACCTACAATGAGCAGTTCTTC	CASSHGNTYNEQFF
NA	TRBV15	NA	14	TRBJ2-4	TGTGCCACCAGCAGTGAAACAGGGTCCAACATTCAGTACTTC	CATSSETGSNIQYF
NA	TRBV20-1	TRBD2	15	TRBJ2-7	TGCAGTGCTAGAGACGCTAGCGGGGGGTTATACGAGCAGTACTTC	CSARDASGGLYEQYF
few	TRBV12-3/TRBV12-4	NA	12	TRBJ2-1	TGTGCCAGCAGTTTAGTGTCGGCTGAGCAGTTCTTC	CASSLVSAEQFF
few	TRBV18	TRBD1	12	TRBJ1-2	TGTGCCACCTCCGGGACAGGGGGCGGATACACCTTC	CATSGTGGGYTF
many	TRBV13	TRBD1	14	TRBJ2-5	TGTGCCAGCAGCTTGAACAGGGGGATGGAGACCCAGTACTTC	CASSLNRGMETQYF
few	TRBV27	TRBD1	17	TRBJ1-1	TGTGCCAGCACCCAGACTGTCGTGGGACAGGGAAAGGTTCAGGCTTTCTTT	CASTQTVVGQGKVQAFF
NA	TRBV5-1	NA	14	TRBJ1-2	TGCGCCAGCAGCCCATACAGGACTAACTATGGCTACACCTTC	CASSPYRTNYGYTF